This T cell receptor (beta chain) was captured by sequencing in a study of blood T cells in healthy people across ages. PCR was performed a second time for 7 to 11 cycles using a sample-barcoded 5' primer and a J-beta primer mix. A single record per CDR3 protein comes from TCRdb applying MiXCR to the 5' RACE reads. The profile shows around 1,700,000 distinct CDR3 sequences, about 30% of them singletons. Germline CDR1 and CDR2: SGHAT and FQNNGV. The ends lost 3 bases at V and 4 bases at J; junction bases unmatched: 14. The CDR3 is 17 residues long. The sample was blood. This TCR came from a woman in her 30s in good health. The chain recombines TRBV11-2 with TRBJ2-7; TRBD1 matches 8 bases. The CDR3 loop reads CASSLGDGQGGVYEQYF. As DNA, the CDR3 is TGTGCCAGCAGCTTGGGGGATGGACAGGGTGGAGTTTACGAGCAGTACTTC. Variable domain in full (rest from reference TRBV11-2 and TRBJ2-7): EAGVAQSPRYKIIEKRQSVAFWCNPISGHATLYWYQQILGQGPKLLIQFQNNGVVDDSQLPKDRFSAERLKGVDSTLKIQPAKLEDSAVYLCASSLGDGQGGVYEQYFGPGTRLTVT.